This T cell receptor delta chain was sequenced for a study of Vδ1+ human thymocytes. The sorted cells were CD3+ Vdelta1+ Vdelta2- thymocytes from alphabeta-depleted thymus. Between roughly 96% and 99.6% of sorted thymocytes were Vdelta1+. In this sample, this clone is medium-sized. Antigen specificity is unknown. RNA was extracted from the cells and then reverse transcribed. Pooled V-gene forward primers with one constant-region reverse primer generated the CDR3 amplicons by multiplex PCR. With CATT, TCRdb re-called clones from the multiplex PCR reads. The table lists about 55,000 delta-chain clones, approximately 15% of them singletons. Study-wide results and caveats: In the thymus, TRG and TRD repertoires looked highly polyclonal with Gaussian CDR3 lengths. Unlike peripheral blood Vdelta1+ controls, thymic delta-chain sequences included approximately 20% Vdelta2 and few Vdelta3. Unexpected Vdelta2 sequences could cause misinterpretation of bulk repertoire data.

Between the trimmed V and J ends, which lost 0 bases and 6 bases, there was a span of 4 bases. The germline V gene has CDR1 GEAIGNYY and CDR2 EKD. This CDR3 is 12 amino acids long. The TCR originated in a boy in the first two years of life who had congenital heart surgery. Specimen: Vdelta1+ gamma-delta thymocytes from the thymus. The subset: FACS-sorted CD3+ TCRalphabeta- TCRVdelta1+ TCRVdelta2- thymocytes. V usage is TRDV2 and J usage is TRDJ2; no reliable D call. The CDR3 bases are TGTGCCTGTGACACCTTCGCAGCACAACTCTTCTTT. It specifies CACDTFAAQLFF.